This T cell receptor (beta chain) was recovered during a study of CXCR3-negative and CXCR3-positive naive CD8 T cells. Comments on this clonotype: Its antigen is undetermined.

The CDR3 has 14 residues. Germline CDR1 reads DFQATT; CDR2 reads SNEGSKA (reference sequence). Preparation of TRB cDNA libraries relied on 5' RACE carrying UMI labels. From its re-call of the 5' RACE reads, TCRdb lists each CDR3 protein once, without DNA. The sample data list 45,000 or so distinct CDR3 sequences. Findings of the study overall: More hydrophobic TRB CDR3s were found in CXCR3-positive naive cells than in CXCR3-negative naive cells.

The sequence derives from a human donor in good health. Some clones in this sample may be carry-over from other donors' samples. Sequenced input: naive CXCR3- CD8+ T cells from blood. Subset: CD45RO-CCR7+CD27+CD95- naive CD8+ T cells lacking CXCR3 (TNR3-). This chain joins TRBV20-1 and TRBJ2-5; absent DNA, TCRdb's TRBD1 call cannot be checked. CDR3 sequence: CSALRGTALETQYF.